These T cell receptor beta chains were read from a single sample in a study of shared clonotypes between healthy human individuals. The assay was immunoSEQ multiplex PCR, and TCRdb's table has in-frame clones only and misses some. The data hold 600,000 to 750,000 clones, with about two thirds observed a single time. Sequenced input: memory CD4+ T cells sorted from blood. The origin of the receptors is a woman aged 25 to 39 in good health. Each CDR3 is given without its conserved first and last residue.

CDR3 protein: ASSLGGGQTQY
V gene: TRBV7-6
J gene: TRBJ2-5

CDR3 protein: ASSLHTNGNTGELF
V gene: TRBV28
J gene: TRBJ2-2

CDR3 protein: ASSPYRATNEKLF
V gene: TRBV18
J gene: TRBJ1-4

CDR3 protein: ASSILGDPGELF
V gene: TRBV19
J gene: TRBJ2-2

CDR3 protein: ASSPRTSTDTQY
V gene: TRBV6-1
J gene: TRBJ2-3

CDR3 protein: ASSPYRRDNEKLF
V gene: TRBV4-1
J gene: TRBJ1-4

CDR3 protein: ASSNQAGRYEQY
V gene: TRBV19
J gene: TRBJ2-7

CDR3 protein: ASSLVGISKGNTIY
V gene: TRBV7-4
J gene: TRBJ1-3

CDR3 protein: ASSLVRQSDTQY
V gene: TRBV5-6
J gene: TRBJ2-3

CDR3 protein: ASSIGGGYGYT
V gene: TRBV19
J gene: TRBJ1-2

CDR3 protein: ASSLVLNTEAF
V gene: TRBV5-1
J gene: TRBJ1-1

CDR3 protein: ASSYDGTGIQPQH
V gene: TRBV6-5
J gene: TRBJ1-5

CDR3 protein: ASRTSGDHGELF
V gene: TRBV28
J gene: TRBJ2-2

CDR3 protein: ASSLHDSNTEAF
V gene: TRBV11-1
J gene: TRBJ1-1

CDR3 protein: ASSNTDSRDTQY
V gene: TRBV19
J gene: TRBJ2-3

CDR3 protein: ASSLAAASGHYNEQF
V gene: TRBV5-1
J gene: TRBJ2-1

CDR3 protein: ASSFLAVNTGELF
V gene: TRBV27
J gene: TRBJ2-2

CDR3 protein: ATSRDINTGDTQY
V gene: TRBV15
J gene: TRBJ2-3

CDR3 protein: ASSLRAGALDTIY
V gene: TRBV27
J gene: TRBJ1-3

CDR3 protein: ASSFWTSSYYNEQF
V gene: TRBV27
J gene: TRBJ2-1

CDR3 protein: ASSSLGLGANEQF
V gene: TRBV27
J gene: TRBJ2-1

CDR3 protein: ATSRGTSGRASSTDTQY
V gene: TRBV15
J gene: TRBJ2-3

CDR3 protein: VRRLLAGGADEQF
V gene: TRBV7-5
J gene: TRBJ2-1

CDR3 protein: ASSLWTYEQY
V gene: TRBV28
J gene: TRBJ2-7

CDR3 protein: ASARTGPYNEQF
V gene: TRBV2
J gene: TRBJ2-1

CDR3 protein: ASSLDTEAF
V gene: TRBV27
J gene: TRBJ1-1

CDR3 protein: ASSLARGSGNTIY
V gene: TRBV7-2
J gene: TRBJ1-3

CDR3 protein: AWSVEQAPGNTIY
V gene: TRBV30
J gene: TRBJ1-3

CDR3 protein: ASREYDYGYT
V gene: TRBV19
J gene: TRBJ1-2

CDR3 protein: SVEGGGNYNEQF
V gene: TRBV29-1
J gene: TRBJ2-1

CDR3 protein: ASSYPPISAESYEQY
V gene: TRBV11-3
J gene: TRBJ2-7